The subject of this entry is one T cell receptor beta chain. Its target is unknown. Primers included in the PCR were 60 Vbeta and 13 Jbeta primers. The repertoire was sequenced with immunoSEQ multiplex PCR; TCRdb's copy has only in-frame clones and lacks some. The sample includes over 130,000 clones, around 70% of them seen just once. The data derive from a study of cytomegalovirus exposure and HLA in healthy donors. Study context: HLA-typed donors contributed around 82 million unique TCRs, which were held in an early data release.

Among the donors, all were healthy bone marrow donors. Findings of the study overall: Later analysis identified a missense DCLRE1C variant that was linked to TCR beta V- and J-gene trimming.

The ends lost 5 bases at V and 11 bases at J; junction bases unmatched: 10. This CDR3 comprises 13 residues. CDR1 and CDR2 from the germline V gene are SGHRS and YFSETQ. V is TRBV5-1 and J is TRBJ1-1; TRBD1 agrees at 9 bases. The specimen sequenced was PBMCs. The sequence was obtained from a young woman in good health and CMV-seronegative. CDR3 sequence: CASSTDRGKVAFF. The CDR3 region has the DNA TGCGCCAGCAGTACGGACAGGGGAAAGGTGGCTTTCTTT.